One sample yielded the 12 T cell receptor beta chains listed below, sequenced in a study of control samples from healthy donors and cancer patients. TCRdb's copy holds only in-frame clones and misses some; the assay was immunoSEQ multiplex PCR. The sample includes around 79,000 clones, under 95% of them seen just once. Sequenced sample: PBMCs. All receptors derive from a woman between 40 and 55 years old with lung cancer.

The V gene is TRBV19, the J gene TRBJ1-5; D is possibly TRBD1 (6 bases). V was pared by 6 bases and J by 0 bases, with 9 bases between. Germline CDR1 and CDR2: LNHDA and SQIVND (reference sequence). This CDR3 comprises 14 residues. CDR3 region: CASSEGVSNQPQHF. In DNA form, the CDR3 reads TGTGCCAGTAGCGAGGGGGTTAGCAATCAGCCCCAGCATTTT.

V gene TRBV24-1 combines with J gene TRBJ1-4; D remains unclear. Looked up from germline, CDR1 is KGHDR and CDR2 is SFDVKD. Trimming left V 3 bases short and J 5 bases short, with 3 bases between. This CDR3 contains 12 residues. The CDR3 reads CATSDENEKLFF. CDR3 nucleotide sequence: TGTGCCACCAGTGATGAAAATGAAAAACTGTTTTTT.

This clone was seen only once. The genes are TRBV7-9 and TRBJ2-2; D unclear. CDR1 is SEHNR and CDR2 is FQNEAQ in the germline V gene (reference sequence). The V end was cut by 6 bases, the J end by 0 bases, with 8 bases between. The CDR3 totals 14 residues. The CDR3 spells CASREIANTGELFF. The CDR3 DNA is TGTGCCAGCAGGGAAATCGCGAACACCGGGGAGCTGTTTTTT. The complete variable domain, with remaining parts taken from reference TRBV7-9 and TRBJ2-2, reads DTGVSQNPRHKITKRGQNVTFRCDPISEHNRLYWYRQTLGQGPEFLTYFQNEAQLEKSRLLSDRFSAERPKGSFSTLEIQRTEQGDSAMYLCASREIANTGELFFGEGSRLTVL.

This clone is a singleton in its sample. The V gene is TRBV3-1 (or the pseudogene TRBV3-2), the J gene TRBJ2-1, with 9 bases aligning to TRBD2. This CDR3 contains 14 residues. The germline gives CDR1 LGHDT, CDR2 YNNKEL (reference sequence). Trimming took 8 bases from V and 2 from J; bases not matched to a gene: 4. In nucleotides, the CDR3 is TGTGCCAGCCATAGCGGGGGAACCTACAATGAGCAGTTCTTC. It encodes CASHSGGTYNEQFF.

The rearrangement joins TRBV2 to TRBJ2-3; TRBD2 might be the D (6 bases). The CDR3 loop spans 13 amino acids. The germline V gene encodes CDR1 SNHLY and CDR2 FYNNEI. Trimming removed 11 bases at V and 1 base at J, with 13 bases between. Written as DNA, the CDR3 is TGTGCCGGGGGAGGACATGGCACAGATACGCAGTATTTT. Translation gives CAGGGHGTDTQYF. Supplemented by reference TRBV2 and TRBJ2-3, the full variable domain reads EPEVTQTPSHQVTQMGQEVILRCVPISNHLYFYWYRQILGQKVEFLVSFYNNEISEKSEIFDDQFSVERPDGSNFTLKIRSTKLEDSAMYFCAGGGHGTDTQYFGPGTRLTVL.

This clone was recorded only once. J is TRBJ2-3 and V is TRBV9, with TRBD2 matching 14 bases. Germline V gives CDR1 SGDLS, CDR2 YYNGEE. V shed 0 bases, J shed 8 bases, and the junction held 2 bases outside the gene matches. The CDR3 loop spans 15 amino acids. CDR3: CASSVDGLAGGTQYF. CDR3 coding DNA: TGTGCCAGCAGCGTAGACGGACTAGCGGGGGGTACGCAGTATTTT.

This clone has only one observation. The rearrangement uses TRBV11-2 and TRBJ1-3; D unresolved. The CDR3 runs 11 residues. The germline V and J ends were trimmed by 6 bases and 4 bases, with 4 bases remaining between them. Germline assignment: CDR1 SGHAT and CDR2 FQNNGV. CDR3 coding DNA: TGTGCCAGCAGTCTGGGAAACACCATATATTTT. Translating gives CASSLGNTIYF. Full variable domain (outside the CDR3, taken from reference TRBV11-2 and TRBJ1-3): EAGVAQSPRYKIIEKRQSVAFWCNPISGHATLYWYQQILGQGPKLLIQFQNNGVVDDSQLPKDRFSAERLKGVDSTLKIQPAKLEDSAVYLCASSLGNTIYFGEGSWLTVV.

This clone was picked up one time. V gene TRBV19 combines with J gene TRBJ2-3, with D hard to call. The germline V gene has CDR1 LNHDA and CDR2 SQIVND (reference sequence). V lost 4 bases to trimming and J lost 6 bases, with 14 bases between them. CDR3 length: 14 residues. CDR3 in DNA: TGTGCCAGTAGTAGGGCAGAACAAACGGATACGCAGTATTTT. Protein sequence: CASSRAEQTDTQYF.

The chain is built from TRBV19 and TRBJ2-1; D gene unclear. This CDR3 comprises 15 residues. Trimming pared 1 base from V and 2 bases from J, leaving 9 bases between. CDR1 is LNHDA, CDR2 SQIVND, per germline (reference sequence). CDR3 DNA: TGTGCCAGTAGTATAGGGGGTGAGCCCTACAATGAGCAGTTCTTC. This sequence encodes CASSIGGEPYNEQFF. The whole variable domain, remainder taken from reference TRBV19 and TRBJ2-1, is DGGITQSPKYLFRKEGQNVTLSCEQNLNHDAMYWYRQDPGQGLRLIYYSQIVNDFQKGDIAEGYSVSREKKESFPLTVTSAQKNPTAFYLCASSIGGEPYNEQFFGPGTRLTVL.

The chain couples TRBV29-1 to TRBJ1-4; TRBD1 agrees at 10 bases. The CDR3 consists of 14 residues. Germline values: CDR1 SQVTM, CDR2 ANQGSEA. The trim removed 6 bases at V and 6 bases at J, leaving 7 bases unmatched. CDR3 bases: TGCAGCGTCGGCGCCGGGACAGGGGATGAAAAACTGTTTTTT. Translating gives CSVGAGTGDEKLFF.

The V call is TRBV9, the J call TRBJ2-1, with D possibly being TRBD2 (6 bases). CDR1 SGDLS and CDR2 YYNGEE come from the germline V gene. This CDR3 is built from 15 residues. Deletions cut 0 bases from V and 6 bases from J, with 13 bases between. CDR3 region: CASSVEGTGLNEQFF. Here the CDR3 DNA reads TGTGCCAGCAGCGTAGAGGGGACTGGGCTCAATGAGCAGTTCTTC.

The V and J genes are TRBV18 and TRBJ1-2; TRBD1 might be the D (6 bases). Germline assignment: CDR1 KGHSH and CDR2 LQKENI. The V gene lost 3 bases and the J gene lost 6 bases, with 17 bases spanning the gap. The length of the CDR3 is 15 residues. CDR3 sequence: CASSPLTGPVDGYTF. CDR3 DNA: TGTGCCAGCTCACCGCTAACAGGGCCGGTGGATGGCTACACCTTC.